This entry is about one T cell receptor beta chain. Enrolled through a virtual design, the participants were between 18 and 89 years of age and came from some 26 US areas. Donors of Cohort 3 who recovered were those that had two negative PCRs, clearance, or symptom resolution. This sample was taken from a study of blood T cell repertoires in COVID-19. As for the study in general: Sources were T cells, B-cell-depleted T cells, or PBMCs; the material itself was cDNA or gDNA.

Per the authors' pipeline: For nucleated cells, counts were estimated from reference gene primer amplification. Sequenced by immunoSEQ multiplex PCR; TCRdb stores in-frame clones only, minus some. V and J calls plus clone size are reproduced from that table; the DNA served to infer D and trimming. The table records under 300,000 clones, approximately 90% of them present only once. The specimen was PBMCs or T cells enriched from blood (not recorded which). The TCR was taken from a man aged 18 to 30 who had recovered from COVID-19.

CDR3 nucleotide sequence: TGTGCCATCAGTGGCACTGGTCAGCCCCAGCATTTT. This translates into CAISGTGQPQHF. The rearrangement uses TRBV10-3 and TRBJ1-5; no firm D call. Trimming cost V 4 bases and J 6 bases, with 7 bases left between them. The length of the CDR3 is 12 residues. Per the germline V gene, CDR1 is ENHRY and CDR2 is SYGVKD.